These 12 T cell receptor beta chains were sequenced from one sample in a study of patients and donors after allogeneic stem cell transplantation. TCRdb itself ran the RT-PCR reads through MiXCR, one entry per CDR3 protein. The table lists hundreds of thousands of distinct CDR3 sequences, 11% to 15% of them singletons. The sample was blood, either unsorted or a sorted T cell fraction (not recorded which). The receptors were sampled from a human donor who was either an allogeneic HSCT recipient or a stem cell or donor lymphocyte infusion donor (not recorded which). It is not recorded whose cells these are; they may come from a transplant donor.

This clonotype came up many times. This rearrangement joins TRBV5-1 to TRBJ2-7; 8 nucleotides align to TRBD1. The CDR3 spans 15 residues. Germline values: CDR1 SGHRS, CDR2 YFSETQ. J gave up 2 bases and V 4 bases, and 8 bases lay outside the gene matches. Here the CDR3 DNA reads TGCGCCAGCAGCGGAACAGGGGGTGGGACCTACGAGCAGTACTTC. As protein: CASSGTGGGTYEQYF.

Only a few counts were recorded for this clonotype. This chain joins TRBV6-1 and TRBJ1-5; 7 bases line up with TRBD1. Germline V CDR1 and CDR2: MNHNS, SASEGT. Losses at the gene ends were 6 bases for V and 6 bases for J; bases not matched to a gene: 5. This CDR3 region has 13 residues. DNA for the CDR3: TGTGCCAGCAGCAGGGGGGCGTTTCAGCCCCAGCATTTT. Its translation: CASSRGAFQPQHF.

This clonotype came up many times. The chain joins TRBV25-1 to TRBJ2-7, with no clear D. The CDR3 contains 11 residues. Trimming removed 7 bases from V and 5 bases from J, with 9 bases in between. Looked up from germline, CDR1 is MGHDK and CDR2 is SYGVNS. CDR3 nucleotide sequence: TGTGCCAGCACCCGTTTCCACGAGCAGTACTTC. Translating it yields CASTRFHEQYF.

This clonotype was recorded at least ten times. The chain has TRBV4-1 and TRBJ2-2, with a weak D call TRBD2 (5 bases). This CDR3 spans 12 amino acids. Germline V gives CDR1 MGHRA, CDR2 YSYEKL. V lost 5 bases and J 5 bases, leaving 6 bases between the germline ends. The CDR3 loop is CASSERTGELFF. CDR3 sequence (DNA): TGCGCCAGCAGCGAGCGGACCGGGGAGCTGTTTTTT.

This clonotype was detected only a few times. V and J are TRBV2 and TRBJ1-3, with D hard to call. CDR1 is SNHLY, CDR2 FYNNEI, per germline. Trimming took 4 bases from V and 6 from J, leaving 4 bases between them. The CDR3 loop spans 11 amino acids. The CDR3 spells CASSGENTIYF. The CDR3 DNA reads TGTGCCAGCAGTGGAGAAAACACCATATATTTT. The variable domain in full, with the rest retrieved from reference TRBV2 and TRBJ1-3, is EPEVTQTPSHQVTQMGQEVILRCVPISNHLYFYWYRQILGQKVEFLVSFYNNEISEKSEIFDDQFSVERPDGSNFTLKIRSTKLEDSAMYFCASSGENTIYFGEGSWLTVV.

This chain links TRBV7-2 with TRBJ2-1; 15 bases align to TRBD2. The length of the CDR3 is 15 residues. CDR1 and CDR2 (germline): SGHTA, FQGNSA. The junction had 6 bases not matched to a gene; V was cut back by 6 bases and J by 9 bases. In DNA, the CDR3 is TGTGCCAGCAGTAGGACTAGCGGGGGGGGAGGTGAGCAGTTCTTC. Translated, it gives CASSRTSGGGGEQFF.

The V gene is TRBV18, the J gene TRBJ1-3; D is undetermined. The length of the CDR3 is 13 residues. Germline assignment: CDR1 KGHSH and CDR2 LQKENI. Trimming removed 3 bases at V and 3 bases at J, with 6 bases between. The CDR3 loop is CASSPGFGNTIYF. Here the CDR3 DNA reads TGTGCCAGCTCACCGGGCTTTGGAAACACCATATATTTT. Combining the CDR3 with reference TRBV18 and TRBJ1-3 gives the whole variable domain NAGVMQNPRHLVRRRGQEARLRCSPMKGHSHVYWYRQLPEEGLKFMVYLQKENIIDESGMPKERFSAEFPKEGPSILRIQQVVRGDSAAYFCASSPGFGNTIYFGEGSWLTVV.

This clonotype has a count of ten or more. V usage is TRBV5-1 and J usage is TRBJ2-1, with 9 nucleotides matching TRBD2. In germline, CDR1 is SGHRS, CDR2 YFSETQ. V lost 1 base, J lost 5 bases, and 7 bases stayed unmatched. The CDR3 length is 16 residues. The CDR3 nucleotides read TGCGCCAGCAGCTTGTCCAGCGGGAGGAGGAACAATGAGCAGTTCTTC. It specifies CASSLSSGRRNNEQFF.

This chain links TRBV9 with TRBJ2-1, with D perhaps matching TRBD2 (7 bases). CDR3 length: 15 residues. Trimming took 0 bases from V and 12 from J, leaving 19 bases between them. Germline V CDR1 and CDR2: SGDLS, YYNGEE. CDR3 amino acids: CASSVALLAIGGQFF. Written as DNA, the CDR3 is TGTGCCAGCAGCGTAGCCCTACTAGCGATAGGGGGGCAGTTCTTC.

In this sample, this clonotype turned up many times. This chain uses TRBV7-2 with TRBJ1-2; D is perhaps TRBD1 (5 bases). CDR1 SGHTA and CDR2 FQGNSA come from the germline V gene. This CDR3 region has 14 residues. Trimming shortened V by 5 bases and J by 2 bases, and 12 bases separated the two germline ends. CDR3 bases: TGTGCCAGCAGCCCCGGGGGGGTGAACTATGGCTACACCTTC. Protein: CASSPGGVNYGYTF.

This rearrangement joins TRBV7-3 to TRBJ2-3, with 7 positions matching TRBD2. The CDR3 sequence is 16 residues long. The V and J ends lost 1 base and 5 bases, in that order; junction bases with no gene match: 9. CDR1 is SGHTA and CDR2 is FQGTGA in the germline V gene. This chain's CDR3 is CASSLKGGRMGDTQYF. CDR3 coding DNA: TGTGCCAGCAGCTTAAAAGGCGGGAGAATGGGAGATACGCAGTATTTT. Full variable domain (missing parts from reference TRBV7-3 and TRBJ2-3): GAGVSQTPSNKVTEKGKYVELRCDPISGHTALYWYRQSLGQGPEFLIYFQGTGAADDSGLPNDRFFAVRPEGSVSTLKIQRTERGDSAVYLCASSLKGGRMGDTQYFGPGTRLTVL.

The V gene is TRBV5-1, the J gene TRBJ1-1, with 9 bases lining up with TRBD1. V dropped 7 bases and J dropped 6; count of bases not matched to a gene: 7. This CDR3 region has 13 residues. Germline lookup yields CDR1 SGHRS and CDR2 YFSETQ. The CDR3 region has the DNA TGCGCCAGCTCACAGGGGGCGACCCCTGAAGCTTTCTTT. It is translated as CASSQGATPEAFF.